Listed here are 32 T cell receptor beta chains from one sample, sequenced in a study of T cells in Graves' hyperthyroidism and ophthalmopathy. What was amplified from RNA transcripts were TCR beta CDR3 regions. The HTBI primer set was used in a first-round RT-PCR of the TCR CDR3. MiXCR was run by TCRdb on the multiplex PCR reads, yielding one entry per CDR3 protein. The sample has over 250,000 distinct CDR3 sequences; approximately 13% are singletons. Sample: blood. The receptors were gathered from a woman aged 35 to 49 with Graves' ophthalmopathy.

This clonotype showed up many times. The gene calls are TRBV19 and TRBJ1-1, with TRBD1 as a possible D gene (5 bases). V shed 3 bases and J shed 5 bases, with 16 bases lying between them. Germline values: CDR1 LNHDA, CDR2 SQIVND (reference sequence). The CDR3 sequence is 15 residues long. The CDR3 coding sequence is TGTGCCAGTAGTATGGCCGGGACCCGTGGGACTGAAGCTTTCTTT. Its translation is CASSMAGTRGTEAFF. Looking up the rest from reference TRBV19 and TRBJ1-1 gives the full variable domain: DGGITQSPKYLFRKEGQNVTLSCEQNLNHDAMYWYRQDPGQGLRLIYYSQIVNDFQKGDIAEGYSVSREKKESFPLTVTSAQKNPTAFYLCASSMAGTRGTEAFFGQGTRLTVV.

This clonotype appeared a few times. The rearrangement links TRBV7-9 to TRBJ2-3; D not resolved. The CDR3 covers 13 residues. V gave up 3 bases and J gave up 3 bases, with 7 bases separating them. Germline V gene sequence: CDR1 SEHNR, CDR2 FQNEAQ (reference sequence). CDR3 protein: CASSFSMTDTQYF. The CDR3 coding sequence is TGTGCCAGCAGCTTTTCAATGACAGATACGCAGTATTTT.

This clonotype was recorded many times. The chain uses TRBV7-2 and TRBJ2-1, with TRBD2 matching 8 bases. CDR3 size: 16 residues. With 0 bases clipped from V and 4 bases from J, the junction kept 5 bases outside the gene matches. Germline values: CDR1 SGHTA, CDR2 FQGNSA. The CDR3 loop reads CASSLALGGAYNEQFF. CDR3 DNA sequence: TGTGCCAGCAGCTTAGCGCTCGGGGGGGCGTACAATGAGCAGTTCTTC.

A few counts support this clonotype. V is TRBV14 and J is TRBJ1-4, with D unresolved. V was trimmed by 3 bases and J by 8 bases, leaving 7 bases between them. The CDR3 extends over 12 amino acids. CDR1 SGHDN and CDR2 FVKESK come from the germline V gene. This chain's CDR3 is CASSHRTEKLFF. The CDR3 DNA is TGTGCCAGCAGCCATAGAACAGAAAAACTGTTTTTT. Full variable domain (outside the CDR3, taken from reference TRBV14 and TRBJ1-4): EAGVTQFPSHSVIEKGQTVTLRCDPISGHDNLYWYRRVMGKEIKFLLHFVKESKQDESGMPNNRFLAERTGGTYSTLKVQPAELEDSGVYFCASSHRTEKLFFGSGTQLSVL.

This clonotype was seen more than once but under ten times. CDR3 amino acids: CASSLFRVEQFF. The CDR3 DNA reads TGTGCCAGCAGTTTATTCAGGGTTGAGCAGTTCTTC. V is TRBV28 and J is TRBJ2-1, with a weak D call TRBD1 (5 bases). Per the germline V gene, CDR1 is MDHEN and CDR2 is SYDVKM. The V end was cut by 1 base, the J end by 9 bases, with 7 bases between. CDR3 length: 12 residues.

This clonotype has a handful of counts. The gene calls are TRBV5-4 and TRBJ2-1; either TRBD1 or TRBD2 may fit D (5 bases each). V dropped 4 bases and J dropped 8 bases, with 10 bases sitting between them. Germline CDR1 reads SGHNT; CDR2 reads YYREEE (reference sequence). CDR3 length equals 12 residues. The chain's CDR3 is CASSPLGDEQFF. The CDR3 DNA reads TGTGCCAGCAGCCCCCTGGGGGATGAGCAGTTCTTC.

This clonotype was observed at least ten times. The V gene is TRBV12-3 or TRBV12-4, the J gene TRBJ1-2; D not certain. The CDR3 length is 12 residues. The germline V and J ends were trimmed by 1 base and 5 bases, with 5 bases remaining between them. The CDR3 DNA is TGTGCCAGCAGTTTAGGAAGTTATGGCTACACCTTC. This translates into CASSLGSYGYTF.

The rearrangement uses TRBV2 and TRBJ2-3, with 7 bases identical to TRBD2. Germline V gene data show CDR1 as SNHLY and CDR2 as FYNNEI. The junction had 8 bases not matched to a gene; V was cut back by 2 bases and J by 3 bases. The CDR3 spans 16 residues. In DNA form, the CDR3 reads TGTGCCAGCAGTGAACAGGGCGGGAGTTTGACAGATACGCAGTATTTT. It encodes CASSEQGGSLTDTQYF.

About this clonotype: This may come from a read error, since a much larger clone is one base off. The conserved phenylalanine or tryptophan normally closing the CDR3 is absent here, so this likely arose from a read error. The rearrangement uses TRBV10-3 and TRBJ2-2; 7 bases are a match to TRBD1. The CDR3 consists of 15 residues. V was clipped by 2 bases and J by 5 bases; unmatched bases: 5. CDR1 is ENHRY, CDR2 SYGVKD, per germline. This CDR3 reads CAISERGGRTGELFS. The CDR3 DNA reads as TGTGCCATCAGTGAGAGAGGGGGCAGAACCGGGGAGCTGTTTTCT.

The chain has TRBV7-9 and TRBJ2-3, with a weak D call TRBD1 (6 bases). The CDR3 sequence is 16 residues long. From germline, CDR1 is SEHNR and CDR2 FQNEAQ (reference sequence). V gave up 3 bases and J gave up 0 bases, with 13 bases separating them. CDR3 residues: CASSLGDRPSTDTQYF. DNA of the CDR3: TGTGCCAGCAGCTTGGGCGACAGGCCTAGCACAGATACGCAGTATTTT.

This clonotype was observed at least ten times. The V gene is TRBV20-1, the J gene TRBJ1-4, with a weak D call TRBD1 (6 bases). Trimming pared 4 bases from V and 8 bases from J, leaving 14 bases between. The CDR3 length is 13 residues. Per germline, CDR1 DFQATT and CDR2 SNEGSKA (reference sequence). CDR3 sequence reads: CSAIWDTDEKLFF. CDR3 bases: TGCAGTGCTATTTGGGACACCGACGAAAAACTGTTTTTT.

A remark on this clonotype: It may be a read error: a sequence one base away is much more abundant. The chain joins TRBV20-1 to TRBJ2-7; TRBD2 matches 8 bases. CDR1 and CDR2 from the germline V gene are DFQATT and SNEGSKA (reference sequence). This CDR3 comprises 14 residues. In nucleotides, the CDR3 is TGCAGTGCCCCAGGGCGGGGGGCCTCCTACGAGCGGTACTTC. Protein product: CSAPGRGASYERYF.

This clonotype came up many times. CDR3 loop: CASGDEGGLRVNEQFF. DNA for the CDR3: TGTGCCAGCGGCGACGAGGGGGGCCTGCGCGTTAATGAGCAGTTCTTC. This chain links TRBV27 with TRBJ2-1, with D possibly being TRBD1 or TRBD2 (6 bases each). V dropped 8 bases and J dropped 7 bases, with 24 bases sitting between them. This CDR3 is built from 16 residues. Germline V gene sequence: CDR1 MNHEY, CDR2 SMNVEV (reference sequence).

To note about this clonotype: This may stem from a read error, because a much larger clone lies one nucleotide away. The chain links TRBV7-9 to TRBJ2-3, with D unresolved. Germline V lookup: CDR1 SEHNR, CDR2 FQNEAQ (reference sequence). CDR3 length: 12 residues. With 1 base removed from V and 6 bases from J, the gap between germline ends came to 5 bases. In DNA, the CDR3 is TGTGCCAGCAGCTTAGTGTTTGATACGCAGTATTTT. Its protein is CASSLVFDTQYF.

This clonotype has ten or more counts. This sequence joins TRBV19 and TRBJ2-5; the D gene is possibly TRBD2 (6 bases). The CDR3 totals 12 residues. Per the germline V gene, CDR1 is LNHDA and CDR2 is SQIVND (reference sequence). Trimming shortened V by 8 bases and J by 4 bases, and 11 bases separated the two germline ends. As DNA, the CDR3 is TGTGCCAGTCGGCAAGCGGGAGAGACCCAGTACTTC. Amino acids: CASRQAGETQYF.

This clonotype occurred many times. The chain recombines TRBV6-1 with TRBJ2-1, with 8 bases identical to TRBD2. Germline CDR1 and CDR2: MNHNS and SASEGT. After removal of 3 bases from V and 0 bases from J, the junction contained 7 bases not matched to a gene. This CDR3 has 17 amino acids. The CDR3 loop is CASSERGAGASYNEQFF. CDR3 DNA sequence: TGTGCCAGCAGTGAGCGGGGGGCGGGGGCCTCCTACAATGAGCAGTTCTTC.

Many counts were recorded for this clonotype. At one boundary the junction diverges from the germline segment, which might be a read error. V is TRBV5-1 and J is TRBJ2-7; D perhaps matches TRBD1 (6 bases). The CDR3 covers 13 residues. In germline, CDR1 is SGHRS, CDR2 YFSETQ. The CDR3 region is CASSLGGDYEQYF. CDR3 nucleotide sequence: TGTGCCAGCAGTTTAGGGGGAGACTACGAGCAGTACTTC.

The chain employs TRBV25-1 and TRBJ2-7; 13 bases align to TRBD2. V was pared by 1 base and J by 3 bases, with 9 bases of the junction left unmatched. CDR3 length: 18 residues. CDR1 is MGHDK, CDR2 SYGVNS, per germline. CDR3 amino acids: CASSESVGLAGAGYEQYF. CDR3 bases: TGTGCCAGCAGTGAATCTGTAGGACTAGCGGGAGCTGGCTACGAGCAGTACTTC.

This clonotype came up many times. J is TRBJ2-1 and V is TRBV12-3 or TRBV12-4, with TRBD2 matching over 9 bases. V dropped 7 bases and J dropped 4; count of bases not matched to a gene: 8. CDR3 length: 15 amino acids. CDR3 sequence: CASIPTSGSYNEQFF. DNA of the CDR3: TGTGCCAGCATCCCGACTAGCGGTTCGTACAATGAGCAGTTCTTC.

This clonotype was seen repeatedly, ten times or more. This chain uses TRBV20-1 with TRBJ1-5, with 7 nucleotides matching TRBD1. The CDR3 contains 16 residues. V lost 5 bases and J lost 3; bases outside the gene matches: 13. Looked up from germline, CDR1 is DFQATT and CDR2 is SNEGSKA (reference sequence). In nucleotides, the CDR3 is TGCAGTGCTGGACCAACAGGGGCCGTGCCCAATCAGCCCCAGCATTTT. It encodes CSAGPTGAVPNQPQHF.

Only a few counts were recorded for this clonotype. The rearrangement uses TRBV9 and TRBJ2-7; the D gene is possibly TRBD2 (5 bases). The CDR3 consists of 14 residues. V was clipped by 3 bases and J by 7 bases, with 17 bases between them. Germline-derived CDR1 and CDR2 are SGDLS and YYNGEE. This CDR3 reads CASSGGLRIGEQYF. The CDR3 region has the DNA TGTGCCAGCAGCGGAGGACTCAGGATAGGGGAGCAGTACTTC.

This clonotype appeared many times. The gene calls are TRBV24-1 and TRBJ2-3, with a tentative D call TRBD2 (5 bases). The CDR3 length is 14 residues. The germline CDR1 and CDR2 sequences are KGHDR and SFDVKD. The ends were cut back, 9 bases at V and 2 bases at J, with 14 bases in the middle. The CDR3 DNA sequence: TGTGCCACCTCCGTGCGGGCCACCACAGATACGCAGTATTTT. It specifies CATSVRATTDTQYF.

This clonotype was counted at least ten times. The chain joins TRBV5-1 to TRBJ1-2; D remains unclear. V gave up 3 bases and J gave up 2 bases, with 8 bases separating them. Germline values: CDR1 SGHRS, CDR2 YFSETQ. The CDR3 totals 13 residues. CDR3 sequence reads: CASSSGENYGYTF. The CDR3 DNA is TGCGCCAGCAGCTCCGGGGAGAACTATGGCTACACCTTC.

To note about this clonotype: This clone may be a read error of a much larger clone one base away. J is TRBJ1-4 and V is TRBV28, with 7 bases that match TRBD1. Germline CDR1 is MDHEN and CDR2 is SYDVKM. The CDR3 runs 14 residues. The J segment lost 10 bases and the V segment lost 2 bases, leaving 7 bases of the junction unmatched. CDR3 coding DNA: TGTGCCAGCAGTTTAACGTACAGGGGTGGAAAACTGTTTTTT. Amino acids: CASSLTYRGGKLFF.

The chain uses TRBV7-8 and TRBJ1-5; D is unresolved. This CDR3 contains 16 residues. Deletions cut 5 bases from V and 1 base from J, with 15 bases between. CDR1 is SGHVS, CDR2 FQNEAQ, per germline. CDR3 coding DNA: TGTGCCAGCAGCAGTCTCGGGCACGAGAGCAATCAGCCCCAGCATTTT. As protein: CASSSLGHESNQPQHF.

In its sample, this clonotype was seen a few times. This chain connects TRBV20-1 to TRBJ2-5; 7 bases are a match to TRBD1. Germline loops: CDR1 DFQATT, CDR2 SNEGSKA (reference sequence). V lost 4 bases, J lost 3 bases, and 5 bases stayed unmatched. CDR3 length: 13 amino acids. The CDR3 nucleotides read TGCAGTGCTACCCGGGACAGAGAAGAGACCCAGTACTTC. It translates to CSATRDREETQYF.

The chain links TRBV20-1 to TRBJ1-3; D not certain. Germline lookup yields CDR1 DFQATT and CDR2 SNEGSKA (reference sequence). Trimming took 0 bases from V and 1 from J, leaving 19 bases between them. The CDR3 contains 18 residues. CDR3 coding DNA: TGCAGTGCTAGAGATGGACCTCAGGCTTGGCTTTCTGGAAACACCATATATTTT. Translating gives CSARDGPQAWLSGNTIYF.

This clonotype was observed at least ten times. The rearrangement uses TRBV28 and TRBJ1-4; D perhaps matches TRBD1 (5 bases). Per the germline V gene, CDR1 is MDHEN and CDR2 is SYDVKM. This CDR3 contains 15 residues. The V end was cut by 5 bases, the J end by 0 bases, with 10 bases between. CDR3 protein: CASSPRTPTNEKLFF. In DNA, the CDR3 is TGTGCCAGCAGTCCCCGGACACCAACTAATGAAAAACTGTTTTTT.

The J gene is TRBJ2-1, the V gene TRBV20-1, with 7 nucleotides matching TRBD1. The CDR3 contains 14 residues. CDR1 and CDR2 (germline): DFQATT, SNEGSKA (reference sequence). Trimming took 6 bases from V and 7 from J; bases not matched to a gene: 12. The CDR3: CSATPGQFKNEQFF. The DNA of the CDR3 is TGCAGTGCAACCCCGGGACAGTTTAAGAATGAGCAGTTCTTC.

The V gene is TRBV6-1, the J gene TRBJ2-2; 11 nucleotides match TRBD2. Germline assignment: CDR1 MNHNS and CDR2 SASEGT. V was clipped by 4 bases and J by 1 base; unmatched bases: 2. The CDR3 extends over 16 amino acids. The CDR3 bases are TGTGCCAGCAGTGGACTAGCGGGGATGAACACCGGGGAGCTGTTTTTT. Translated: CASSGLAGMNTGELFF.

This clonotype appeared a few times. This chain connects TRBV7-9 to TRBJ1-1; a weak D match, TRBD1 (5 bases). Germline V gives CDR1 SEHNR, CDR2 FQNEAQ (reference sequence). Deletions cut 5 bases from V and 6 bases from J, with 13 bases between. This CDR3 has 13 amino acids. CDR3 sequence reads: CASSPSEGPEAFF. The CDR3, as DNA: TGTGCCAGCAGCCCTTCGGAGGGACCTGAAGCTTTCTTT.

The table lists this clonotype with many counts. The chain is built from TRBV2 and TRBJ2-5; D might be TRBD1 (7 bases). Germline V lookup: CDR1 SNHLY, CDR2 FYNNEI. The CDR3 has 12 residues. V lost 11 bases and J 4 bases, leaving 14 bases between the germline ends. As DNA, the CDR3 is TGTGCCGCCACAGGGGACTCAGAGACCCAGTACTTC. Translation: CAATGDSETQYF.